This TCR beta chain emerged from a study of siplizumab effects on memory and regulatory T cells. Method: immunoSEQ multiplex PCR; TCRdb's copy keeps in-frame clones and lacks some. The data hold some 97,000 clones, with around 92% observed a single time. Whole-study findings and limits: The study found that mappable alloreactive CD4+ clones averaged roughly 75% Treg-derived with siplizumab and under 35% in controls.

A word on this clone: The antigen is not known.

Sample: CD4+ T cells sorted from blood. The receptor's source is a human donor in good health.

For the CDR3, the DNA is TGTGCCATCAGTGAGTCGATCCGAACTAATAACTATGGCTACACCTTC. Protein: CAISESIRTNNYGYTF. The chain couples TRBV10-3 to TRBJ1-2, with D unclear. V lost 0 bases to trimming and J lost 1 base, with 12 bases between them. CDR1 is ENHRY, CDR2 SYGVKD, per germline. The CDR3 totals 16 residues.